The T cell receptor beta chain under discussion was sequenced for a study of blood T cell repertoires in COVID-19. Background on the study: The recovered donors of Cohort 3 showed two negative PCRs, clearance, or symptom resolution.

Per the study methods: Estimates of nucleated cell counts were drawn from the amplification of reference gene primers. The data were produced by immunoSEQ multiplex PCR, yet TCRdb's version contains in-frame clones alone and is incomplete. Clone size and the V and J calls come from that table; the DNA yielded D and trimming. The profile shows over 200,000 clones, roughly nine tenths of them singletons. Participants were aged about 18 to 89 years from about two dozen US areas. The sequenced sample consisted of PBMCs or T cells enriched from blood (not recorded which). This TCR was sampled from a woman aged 45 to 65 in a cohort exposed to, infected with or recovered from COVID-19 (not recorded which).

CDR3 protein: CASSSAGLGTDTQYF. The CDR3 nucleotides read TGCGCCAGCAGCTCCGCCGGACTAGGGACAGATACGCAGTATTTT. The chain joins TRBV5-1 to TRBJ2-3, with TRBD2 matching over 7 bases. Unmatched junction bases numbered 7, after V lost 3 bases and J lost 3 bases. This CDR3 is 15 amino acids long. Germline values: CDR1 SGHRS, CDR2 YFSETQ.